The text below deals with one TCR beta chain. Sequenced by immunoSEQ multiplex PCR; TCRdb stores in-frame clones only, minus some. This sample yields 2 million to 2.5 million clones, of which approximately 95% are seen a single time; roughly 0.36% belongs to the top ten. V lost 5 bases to trimming and J lost 6 bases; unmatched junction nucleotides: 6. Germline-derived CDR1 and CDR2 are SGHTA and FQGNSA. The CDR3 loop spans 15 amino acids. The data derive from a study of shared clonotypes between healthy human individuals. The receptor comes from a man younger than 30 in good health. Some clones in this sample may be carry-over from other donors' samples. V is TRBV7-2 and J is TRBJ2-1, with 11 bases lining up with TRBD2. Source material: naive CD4+ T cells from PBMCs. Sample subset: CD45RA+ positively selected. In nucleotides, the CDR3 is TGTGCCAGCAGCCCCATAGCGGGAGGGCCCAATGAGCAGTTCTTC. Protein product: CASSPIAGGPNEQFF.